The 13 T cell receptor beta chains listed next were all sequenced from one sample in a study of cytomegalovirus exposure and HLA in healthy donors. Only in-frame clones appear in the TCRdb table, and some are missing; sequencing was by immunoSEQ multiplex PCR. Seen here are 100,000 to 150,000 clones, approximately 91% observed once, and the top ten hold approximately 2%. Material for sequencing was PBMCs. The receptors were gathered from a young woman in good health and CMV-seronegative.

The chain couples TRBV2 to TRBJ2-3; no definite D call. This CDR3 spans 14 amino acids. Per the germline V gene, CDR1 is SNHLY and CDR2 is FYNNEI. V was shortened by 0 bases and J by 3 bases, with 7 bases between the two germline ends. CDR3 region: CASSEASSTDTQYF. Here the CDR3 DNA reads TGTGCCAGCAGTGAAGCTAGTTCGACAGATACGCAGTATTTT.

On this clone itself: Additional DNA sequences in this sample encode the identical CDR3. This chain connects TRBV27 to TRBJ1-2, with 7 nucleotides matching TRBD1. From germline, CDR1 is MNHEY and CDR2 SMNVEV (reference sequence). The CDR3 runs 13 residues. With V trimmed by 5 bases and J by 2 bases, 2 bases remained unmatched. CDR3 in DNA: TGTGCCAGCAGTCTGGGACAGAACTATGGCTACACCTTC. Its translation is CASSLGQNYGYTF.

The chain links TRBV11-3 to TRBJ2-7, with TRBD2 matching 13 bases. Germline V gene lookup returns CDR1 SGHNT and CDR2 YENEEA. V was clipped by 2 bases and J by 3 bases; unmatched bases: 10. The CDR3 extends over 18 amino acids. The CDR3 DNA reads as TGTGCCAGCAGCTTACAGGGCTGGGGACTAGCGGGAAACTACGAGCAGTACTTC. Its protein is CASSLQGWGLAGNYEQYF.

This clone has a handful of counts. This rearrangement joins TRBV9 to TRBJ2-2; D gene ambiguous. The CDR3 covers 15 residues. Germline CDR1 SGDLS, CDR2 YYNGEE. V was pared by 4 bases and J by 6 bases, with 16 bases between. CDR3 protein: CASSPTRLRSGELFF. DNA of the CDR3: TGTGCCAGCAGCCCAACGCGTTTACGGTCCGGGGAGCTGTTTTTT.

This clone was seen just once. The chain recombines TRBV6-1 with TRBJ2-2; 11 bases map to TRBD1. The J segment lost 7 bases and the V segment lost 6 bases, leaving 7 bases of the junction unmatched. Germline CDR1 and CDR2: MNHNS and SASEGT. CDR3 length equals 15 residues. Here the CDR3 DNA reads TGTGCCAGCAGCACTCGGGACAGGGGGAGCGGGGAGCTGTTTTTT. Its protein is CASSTRDRGSGELFF.

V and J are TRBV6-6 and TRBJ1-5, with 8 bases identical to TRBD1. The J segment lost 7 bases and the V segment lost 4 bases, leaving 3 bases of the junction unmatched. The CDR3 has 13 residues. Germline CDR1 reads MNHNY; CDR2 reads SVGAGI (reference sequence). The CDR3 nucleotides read TGTGCCAGCAGTTCAGGGGGCGGGCAGCCCCAGCATTTT. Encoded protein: CASSSGGGQPQHF.

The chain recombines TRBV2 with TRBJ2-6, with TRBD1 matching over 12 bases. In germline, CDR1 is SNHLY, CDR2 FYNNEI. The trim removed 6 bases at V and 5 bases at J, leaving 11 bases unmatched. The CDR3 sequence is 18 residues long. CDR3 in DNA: TGTGCCAGCAGGGAAACCCGGGACAGGGGGCGCAGGGCCAACGTCCTGACTTTC. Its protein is CASRETRDRGRRANVLTF.

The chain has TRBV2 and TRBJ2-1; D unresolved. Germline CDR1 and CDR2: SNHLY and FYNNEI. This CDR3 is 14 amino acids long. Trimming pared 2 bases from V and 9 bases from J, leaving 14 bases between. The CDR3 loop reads CASSELPYPSEQFF. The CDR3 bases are TGTGCCAGCAGTGAACTCCCCTATCCTAGTGAGCAGTTCTTC.

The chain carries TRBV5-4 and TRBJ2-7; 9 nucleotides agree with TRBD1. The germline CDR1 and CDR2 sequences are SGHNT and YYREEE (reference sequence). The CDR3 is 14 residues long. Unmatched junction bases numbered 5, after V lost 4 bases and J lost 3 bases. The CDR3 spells CASSPGQGYYEQYF. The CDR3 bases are TGTGCCAGCAGCCCCGGACAGGGGTACTACGAGCAGTACTTC.

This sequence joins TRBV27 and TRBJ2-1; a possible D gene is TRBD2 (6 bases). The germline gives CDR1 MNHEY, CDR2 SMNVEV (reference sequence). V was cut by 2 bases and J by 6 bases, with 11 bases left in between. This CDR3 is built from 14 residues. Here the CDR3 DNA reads TGTGCCAGCAGTTTACGACTAGGCCCCAATGAGCAGTTCTTC. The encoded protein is CASSLRLGPNEQFF.

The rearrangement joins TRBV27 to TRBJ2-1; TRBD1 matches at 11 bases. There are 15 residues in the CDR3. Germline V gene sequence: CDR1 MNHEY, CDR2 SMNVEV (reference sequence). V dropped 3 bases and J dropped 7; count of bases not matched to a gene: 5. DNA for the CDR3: TGTGCCAGCAGTTTTGGACAGGGGGCGGGGAATGAGCAGTTCTTC. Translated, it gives CASSFGQGAGNEQFF.

CDR3 region: CASSSSPDRDGNEQFF. DNA for the CDR3: TGTGCCAGCAGCTCAAGCCCGGACAGGGATGGAAATGAGCAGTTCTTC. The chain recombines TRBV27 with TRBJ2-1; 8 positions agree with TRBD1. Germline V gives CDR1 MNHEY, CDR2 SMNVEV (reference sequence). J gave up 7 bases and V 6 bases, and 14 bases lay outside the gene matches. The CDR3 loop spans 16 amino acids.

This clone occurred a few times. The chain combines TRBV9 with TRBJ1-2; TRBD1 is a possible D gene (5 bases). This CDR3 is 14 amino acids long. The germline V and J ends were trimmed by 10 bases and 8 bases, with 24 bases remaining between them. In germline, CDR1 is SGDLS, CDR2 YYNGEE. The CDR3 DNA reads TGTGCCTCAAGCACGATGGGGGGAGTACAAGGCTACACCTTC. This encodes CASSTMGGVQGYTF.